The 23 T cell receptor beta chains presented below share a single source sample, sequenced in a study of cytomegalovirus exposure and HLA in healthy donors. The study ran its PCR with 60 Vbeta and 13 Jbeta primers. Libraries were prepared by immunoSEQ multiplex PCR; TCRdb keeps only in-frame clonotypes and omits some of them. The sample has under 150,000 clones; approximately 68% are singletons. Sequencing was performed on PBMCs. Every receptor here comes from a man aged 25 to 40 in good health and CMV-seropositive.

The V gene is TRBV14, the J gene TRBJ2-1; D gene ambiguous. With 0 bases removed from V and 7 bases from J, the gap between germline ends came to 7 bases. Germline assignment: CDR1 SGHDN and CDR2 FVKESK. The CDR3 length is 13 residues. CDR3 residues: CASSQDNGNEQFF. CDR3 in DNA: TGTGCCAGCAGCCAAGATAACGGGAATGAGCAGTTCTTC.

The rearrangement uses TRBV7-2 and TRBJ1-2, with D unclear. This CDR3 comprises 13 residues. The germline V gene has CDR1 SGHTA and CDR2 FQGNSA. Trimming removed 5 bases at V and 0 bases at J, with 7 bases between. CDR3 sequence: CASSARSNYGYTF. The CDR3 nucleotides read TGTGCCAGCAGCGCGAGATCTAACTATGGCTACACCTTC.

CDR3 residues: CASSLSGETQYF. Here the CDR3 DNA reads TGCGCCAGCAGCTTGTCCGGGGAGACCCAGTACTTC. This chain uses TRBV5-1 with TRBJ2-5; D is uncertain. Germline assignment: CDR1 SGHRS and CDR2 YFSETQ. The CDR3 has 12 residues. The V end lost 1 base, the J end lost 5 bases, and 6 bases lay between the germline ends.

The genes are TRBV9 and TRBJ2-2, with 12 bases identical to TRBD2. The germline gives CDR1 SGDLS, CDR2 YYNGEE. The V and J ends lost 3 bases and 7 bases, in that order; junction bases with no gene match: 4. The CDR3 runs to 15 residues. The CDR3 nucleotides read TGTGCCAGCAGCGCTAGCGGGAGGGGCCACGGGGAGCTGTTTTTT. Protein sequence: CASSASGRGHGELFF.

The rearrangement links TRBV30 to TRBJ2-1, with TRBD1 matching over 10 bases. The V gene's germline CDR1 is GTSNPN and CDR2 SVGIG (reference sequence). V lost 3 bases, J lost 6 bases, and 8 bases stayed unmatched. This CDR3 comprises 15 residues. The CDR3 is CAWSPDRGHINEQFF. The CDR3 coding sequence is TGTGCCTGGAGCCCTGACAGGGGGCATATCAATGAGCAGTTCTTC.

The gene calls are TRBV9 and TRBJ1-1; maybe TRBD1 (6 bases). V dropped 2 bases and J dropped 3 bases, with 11 bases sitting between them. CDR3 length: 14 residues. Germline assignment: CDR1 SGDLS and CDR2 YYNGEE. The CDR3 DNA is TGTGCCAGCAGCGTCACAGGGCTCGACACTGAAGCTTTCTTT. Amino acid sequence: CASSVTGLDTEAFF. Combining the CDR3 with reference TRBV9 and TRBJ1-1 gives the whole variable domain DSGVTQTPKHLITATGQRVTLRCSPRSGDLSVYWYQQSLDQGLQFLIQYYNGEERAKGNILERFSAQQFPDLHSELNLSSLELGDSALYFCASSVTGLDTEAFFGQGTRLTVV.

Concerning this clone: Since no conserved phenylalanine or tryptophan closes the CDR3, a read error is the likely cause. The chain uses TRBV6-5 and TRBJ2-7; weak D call: TRBD1 (6 bases). The CDR3 loop spans 14 amino acids. Trimming cost V 0 bases and J 2 bases, with 8 bases left between them. Germline CDR1 MNHEY, CDR2 SVGAGI. CDR3 coding DNA: TGTGCCAGCAGTTACTCGGCAGGGGCCTACGAGCAGTACCTC. Translating gives CASSYSAGAYEQYL.

This sequence joins TRBV11-2 and TRBJ2-5; 10 bases map to TRBD2. Trimming at V came to 5 bases and at J to 1 base, leaving 10 bases not matched to a gene. This CDR3 is built from 17 residues. Germline lookup yields CDR1 SGHAT and CDR2 FQNNGV. CDR3 protein: CASSPRASGGPQETQYF. In nucleotides, the CDR3 is TGTGCCAGCAGCCCGAGGGCTAGCGGGGGCCCCCAAGAGACCCAGTACTTC.

This clone was found a few times. The rearrangement joins TRBV5-4 to TRBJ1-1, with D unresolved. Trimming cost V 4 bases and J 1 base, with 2 bases left between them. Germline CDR1 and CDR2: SGHNT and YYREEE (reference sequence). The CDR3 loop spans 11 amino acids. The CDR3 DNA reads TGTGCCAGCAGCCGGAACACTGAAGCTTTCTTT. This translates into CASSRNTEAFF.

The chain recombines TRBV5-1 with TRBJ2-1; D is undetermined. The CDR3 covers 16 residues. The ends were cut back, 0 bases at V and 7 bases at J, with 17 bases in the middle. The germline CDR1 and CDR2 sequences are SGHRS and YFSETQ. As DNA, the CDR3 is TGCGCCAGCAGCTTGGAGCCAGGAAACCCTGGAAATGAGCAGTTCTTC. This translates into CASSLEPGNPGNEQFF.

The chain recombines TRBV18 with TRBJ2-7; 9 nucleotides match TRBD1. The germline CDR1 and CDR2 sequences are KGHSH and LQKENI. V shed 6 bases and J 6 bases; nucleotides not matched to a gene: 3. This CDR3 is built from 12 residues. CDR3 sequence: CASSRQGGEQYF. For the CDR3, the DNA is TGTGCCAGCTCGAGACAGGGGGGCGAGCAGTACTTC.

The chain recombines TRBV5-1 with TRBJ2-3; 9 positions match TRBD1. Germline-derived CDR1 and CDR2 are SGHRS and YFSETQ. CDR3 length: 16 amino acids. The V and J ends lost 0 bases and 5 bases, in that order; junction bases with no gene match: 7. The chain's CDR3 is CASSLGRTGGKDTQYF. CDR3 coding DNA: TGCGCCAGCAGCTTGGGGCGCACAGGGGGCAAAGATACGCAGTATTTT.

The chain joins TRBV15 to TRBJ2-6; 9 nucleotides match TRBD1. Per the germline V gene, CDR1 is LNHNV and CDR2 is YYDKDF (reference sequence). V shed 3 bases, J shed 0 bases, and the junction held 6 bases outside the gene matches. The CDR3 consists of 18 residues. This CDR3 reads CATSRTGGIVSGANVLTF. CDR3 DNA sequence: TGTGCCACCAGCAGGACAGGGGGTATAGTCTCTGGGGCCAACGTCCTGACTTTC.

The V and J genes are TRBV5-1 and TRBJ1-1; TRBD1 matches at 7 bases. Germline CDR1 SGHRS, CDR2 YFSETQ. This CDR3 is 15 amino acids long. V was clipped by 1 base and J by 3 bases; unmatched bases: 6. The DNA for the CDR3 is TGCGCCAGCAGCTTGAAGGGGGCCGCGGACACTGAAGCTTTCTTT. Translation gives CASSLKGAADTEAFF.

This chain joins TRBV28 and TRBJ2-2; 9 nucleotides align to TRBD1. This CDR3 contains 18 residues. Germline CDR1 reads MDHEN; CDR2 reads SYDVKM. Trimming at V came to 5 bases and at J to 2 bases, leaving 12 bases not matched to a gene. The CDR3 nucleotides read TGTGCCAGCAGTCCGATTCTCGGGACAGGGACAAACACCGGGGAGCTGTTTTTT. It is translated as CASSPILGTGTNTGELFF.

The rearrangement joins TRBV2 to TRBJ2-5, with D perhaps TRBD2 (5 bases). Trimming left V 7 bases short and J 5 bases short, with 14 bases between. The CDR3 spans 13 residues. Germline V gene lookup returns CDR1 SNHLY and CDR2 FYNNEI. CDR3 protein: CASNRDGEETQYF. Here the CDR3 DNA reads TGTGCCAGCAATCGAGACGGGGAGGAGACCCAGTACTTC.

This clone has more than one count but fewer than ten. The V call is TRBV5-1, the J call TRBJ2-3; TRBD2 aligns across 8 bases. V lost 0 bases, J lost 1 base, and 7 bases stayed unmatched. The CDR3 has 17 residues. CDR1 and CDR2 from the germline V gene are SGHRS and YFSETQ. The CDR3 sequence is CASSLELSGTGTDTQYF. The CDR3 nucleotides read TGCGCCAGCAGCTTGGAACTTAGCGGGACGGGCACAGATACGCAGTATTTT.

This clone appeared a few times. The J gene is TRBJ2-7, the V gene TRBV5-4, with 9 bases identical to TRBD2. The CDR3 is made up of 14 amino acids. Per germline, CDR1 SGHNT and CDR2 YYREEE (reference sequence). V dropped 5 bases and J dropped 6; count of bases not matched to a gene: 9. The CDR3 DNA reads as TGTGCCAGCAGTCGACTAGCGGAGCCCTCCGAGCAGTACTTC. Protein sequence: CASSRLAEPSEQYF.

V usage is TRBV7-8 and J usage is TRBJ2-3; no reliable D call. The CDR3 sequence is 16 residues long. The V end was cut by 1 base, the J end by 0 bases, with 11 bases between. CDR1 is SGHVS and CDR2 is FQNEAQ in the germline V gene. The CDR3 loop reads CASSLVGETSTDTQYF. The DNA of the CDR3 is TGTGCCAGCAGCTTAGTTGGCGAGACTAGCACAGATACGCAGTATTTT.

CDR3: CASSHISGNTIYF. CDR3 nucleotides: TGTGCCAGCAGCCACATCTCTGGAAACACCATATATTTT. The gene calls are TRBV5-4 and TRBJ1-3; D not certain. Trimming left V 4 bases short and J 0 bases short, with 5 bases between. The CDR3 length is 13 residues. CDR1 and CDR2 (germline): SGHNT, YYREEE (reference sequence).

The chain carries TRBV27 and TRBJ2-1, with 7 bases identical to TRBD2. Germline V gene sequence: CDR1 MNHEY, CDR2 SMNVEV (reference sequence). J was trimmed by 5 bases and V by 10 bases; bases with no gene match: 14. This CDR3 has 15 amino acids. The CDR3 is CATHFSAGDHNEQFF. The CDR3 coding sequence is TGTGCCACCCACTTCTCCGCGGGAGACCACAATGAGCAGTTCTTC.

This clone was counted between two and nine times. This chain links TRBV5-6 with TRBJ1-1, with TRBD1 as a possible D gene (6 bases). Germline CDR1 reads SGHDT; CDR2 reads YYEEEE. Trimming took off 0 bases at V and 5 bases at J, with 11 bases between the two ends. The CDR3 totals 14 residues. The DNA for the CDR3 is TGTGCCAGCAGCTTGGACTCAGGGGCAACTGAAGCTTTCTTT. Residues: CASSLDSGATEAFF. Variable domain in full (rest from reference TRBV5-6 and TRBJ1-1): DAGVTQSPTHLIKTRGQQVTLRCSPKSGHDTVSWYQQALGQGPQFIFQYYEEEERQRGNFPDRFSGHQFPNYSSELNVNALLLGDSALYLCASSLDSGATEAFFGQGTRLTVV.

Only a few counts were recorded for this clone. This sample also contains other DNA sequences that code for the same CDR3. The V gene is TRBV10-2, the J gene TRBJ1-2, with D perhaps matching TRBD1 (5 bases). The V end lost 6 bases, the J end lost 7 bases, and 18 bases lay between the germline ends. The CDR3 is made up of 14 amino acids. CDR1 and CDR2 from the germline V gene are WSHSY and SAAADI. CDR3 coding DNA: TGCGCCAGCAGCCCTGGGGTAGGGGTTGGTGGCTACACCTTC. It translates to CASSPGVGVGGYTF.